This T cell receptor beta chain was sequenced during a study of T-cell reconstitution after alpha-beta-depleted transplantation in children. At least ten counts were recorded for this clonotype. Its antigen is still unknown. TCRbeta library preparation incorporated unique molecular identifiers. TCRdb re-derived calls from the PCR reads in MiXCR, one entry per CDR3 protein. The repertoire consists of a few hundred thousand distinct CDR3 sequences, with 6.6% occurring once and the leading ten covering around 5%. This CDR3 contains 11 residues. V was clipped by 5 bases and J by 12 bases, with 13 bases between them. Germline-derived CDR1 and CDR2 are SEHNR and FQNEAQ (reference sequence). Study results and limitations: From surviving recipient T cells and thymic progenitors came the high day-60 TCRbeta diversity observed in some patients. At one year after transplant, newly produced T cells mostly accounted for T-cell counts and diversity.

The clonotype comes from a boy aged 2 to 10 with acute lymphoblastic leukemia, due to receive a stem cell transplant. The chain uses TRBV7-9 and TRBJ1-1; D remains unclear. Specimen: PBMCs, collected before TCRalphabeta/CD19-depleted stem cell transplant. The CDR3 nucleotides are TGTGCCAGCAGCGCCCGGGCCTATCCTTTCTTT. This codes for CASSARAYPFF.